This T cell receptor (beta chain) appears in the sequencing data of a study of T cell clonotyping in hematopoietic cell transplantation. Study-wide points: Few recipient clonotypes overlapped donors; over 95% were de novo at given depth.

CDR1 and CDR2 (germline): SGDLS, YYNGEE. The CDR3 runs to 16 residues. V was clipped by 4 bases and J by 1 base; unmatched bases: 6. This clone was seen only once. Its antigen is as yet unknown. Data came from immunoSEQ multiplex PCR; TCRdb stores just in-frame clones and leaves some out. The sample carries about 15,000 clones, approximately 85% recorded once. J is TRBJ2-2 and V is TRBV9; the match to TRBD1 covers 8 bases. The clonotype was recovered from a woman aged 40 to 50 in good health. Some clones in this sample may be carry-over from other donors' samples. Material: peripheral blood mononuclear cells. The CDR3 sequence: CASSHGQGRNTGELFF. CDR3 DNA sequence: TGTGCCAGCAGCCACGGACAGGGTCGGAACACCGGGGAGCTGTTTTTT. The whole variable domain, remainder taken from reference TRBV9 and TRBJ2-2, is DSGVTQTPKHLITATGQRVTLRCSPRSGDLSVYWYQQSLDQGLQFLIQYYNGEERAKGNILERFSAQQFPDLHSELNLSSLELGDSALYFCASSHGQGRNTGELFFGEGSRLTVL.